This T cell receptor beta chain comes out of a study of T cell responses to AZD1222 COVID-19 vaccine. Generated by immunoSEQ multiplex PCR, the TCRdb table keeps only in-frame clones and is missing some. The sample contains 150,000 to 200,000 clones, 85% to 95% of which appear only once. CDR1 MRHNA and CDR2 SNTAGT come from the germline V gene. Trimming stripped 6 bases from V and 1 base from J, with 7 bases between. This CDR3 has 14 residues. Regarding the study as a whole: Only a handful of AZD1222 recipients were seropositive at baseline. Females outnumbered males among donors, who were mostly white British; clonal diversity was possibly underestimated.

As regards this clone: Its antigen is as yet unknown.

The specimen was peripheral blood, collected on day 0 of AZD1222 vaccination. The sequence was collected from an adult in good health. J is TRBJ2-6 and V is TRBV6-4; no clear D. In DNA form, the CDR3 reads TGTGCCAGCAGCGGATCGTCTGGGGCCAACGTCCTGACTTTC. This gives the protein CASSGSSGANVLTF.